The 13 T cell receptor beta chains below come from one sample, sequenced in a study of T cells in Graves' hyperthyroidism and ophthalmopathy. From RNA transcripts, TCR beta CDR3 regions were amplified. Using the HTBI primer set, a first-round RT-PCR was run on the TCR CDR3. TCRdb reprocessed the multiplex PCR reads with MiXCR, giving one entry per CDR3 protein. The sample has fewer than 300,000 distinct CDR3 sequences; 13% to 15% are singletons. The sample comprised blood. The receptors shown here come from a woman aged 50 to 60 with Graves' hyperthyroidism that later progressed to Graves' ophthalmopathy.

This clonotype was seen many times. The chain is built from TRBV30 and TRBJ2-1, with 10 bases identical to TRBD1. Germline CDR1 is GTSNPN and CDR2 is SVGIG (reference sequence). Germline trimming cut 0 bases from V and 5 bases from J; bases unmatched to any gene: 7. The CDR3 sequence is 16 residues long. The CDR3 coding sequence is TGTGCCTGGAGTGTACTGGGACAGGGGTCGGACAATGAGCAGTTCTTC. It is translated as CAWSVLGQGSDNEQFF.

This rearrangement joins TRBV6-1 to TRBJ2-3, with D possibly TRBD1 on 6 matching bases. V was shortened by 8 bases and J by 4 bases, with 19 bases between the two germline ends. CDR1 MNHNS and CDR2 SASEGT come from the germline V gene. This CDR3 has 15 amino acids. CDR3 amino acids: CASSPPGTMADTQYF. Written as DNA, the CDR3 is TGTGCCAGCTCACCACCAGGGACAATGGCAGATACGCAGTATTTT.

This clonotype was recorded many times. The V gene is TRBV28, the J gene TRBJ2-3; D is perhaps TRBD1 or TRBD2 (5 bases each). The CDR3 contains 15 residues. Trimming left V 2 bases short and J 0 bases short, with 9 bases between. CDR1 is MDHEN and CDR2 is SYDVKM in the germline V gene. The CDR3 here is CASSLLGVSTDTQYF. The CDR3 nucleotides are TGTGCCAGCAGTTTACTGGGGGTCAGCACAGATACGCAGTATTTT.

In this sample, this clonotype turned up many times. This rearrangement joins TRBV20-1 to TRBJ2-1; 9 nucleotides match TRBD2. The CDR3 loop spans 15 amino acids. Germline CDR1 DFQATT, CDR2 SNEGSKA (reference sequence). V was clipped by 0 bases and J by 3 bases; unmatched bases: 3. The chain's CDR3 is CSARDPSGNYNEQFF. The CDR3, as DNA: TGCAGTGCTAGAGATCCTAGCGGGAACTACAATGAGCAGTTCTTC.

This sequence joins TRBV19 and TRBJ2-5; TRBD1 agrees at 8 bases. In germline, CDR1 is LNHDA, CDR2 SQIVND (reference sequence). The CDR3 contains 13 residues. V was pared by 6 bases and J by 4 bases, with 4 bases of the junction left unmatched. CDR3 sequence (DNA): TGTGCCAGTAGCCTACAGGGGGTAGAGACCCAGTACTTC. Translation: CASSLQGVETQYF.

The chain carries TRBV10-3 and TRBJ2-3, with D maybe TRBD1 (6 bases). Trimming stripped 3 bases from V and 4 bases from J, with 8 bases between. Per germline, CDR1 ENHRY and CDR2 SYGVKD. The CDR3 is 13 amino acids. CDR3 sequence reads: CAISDRGADTQYF. DNA for the CDR3: TGTGCCATCAGTGACAGGGGCGCAGATACGCAGTATTTT.

In this sample, this clonotype turned up many times. The chain combines TRBV28 with TRBJ1-2; D uncertain. The CDR3 totals 13 residues. CDR1 is MDHEN, CDR2 SYDVKM, per germline. V gave up 5 bases and J gave up 3 bases, with 10 bases separating them. CDR3 in amino acids: CASSPGSYYGYTF. CDR3 bases: TGTGCCAGCAGTCCCGGGTCTTACTATGGCTACACCTTC.

The sample holds many counts of this clonotype. The junction differs from germline at one of its ends, possibly a read error. This chain connects TRBV2 to TRBJ1-5; maybe TRBD1 (5 bases). CDR1 is SNHLY, CDR2 FYNNEI, per germline. This CDR3 is 18 amino acids long. The CDR3 region has the DNA TGTGCCAGCAGTGAAGCCCCGCCAGGGTCCATCCCGGGTCAGTCCCAGCATTTT. Its translation is CASSEAPPGSIPGQSQHF. Combining the CDR3 with reference TRBV2 and TRBJ1-5 gives the whole variable domain EPEVTQTPSHQVTQMGQEVILRCVPISNHLYFYWYRQILGQKVEFLVSFYNNEISEKSEIFDDQFSVERPDGSNFTLKIRSTKLEDSAMYFCASSEAPPGSIPGQSQHFGDGTRLSIL.

A note on this clonotype: A much larger clone sits a single nucleotide away, making a read error possible. Lacking the conserved final phenylalanine or tryptophan, this CDR3 likely reflects a read error. The chain has TRBV28 and TRBJ1-6; D may be TRBD1 (5 bases). The length of the CDR3 is 16 residues. Germline V lookup: CDR1 MDHEN, CDR2 SYDVKM. With 11 bases removed from V and 5 bases from J, the gap between germline ends came to 22 bases. This chain's CDR3 is CASLPPHRTHNSPLHS. DNA for the CDR3: TGTGCCTCCCTACCCCCCCACAGGACTCATAATTCACCCCTCCACTCT.

This chain connects TRBV9 to TRBJ2-2; 14 bases are a match to TRBD2. With 3 bases clipped from V and 3 bases from J, the junction kept 7 bases outside the gene matches. The CDR3 is 18 residues long. Germline-derived CDR1 and CDR2 are SGDLS and YYNGEE. The CDR3 is CASSGTSGRRKDTGELFF. CDR3 DNA: TGTGCCAGCAGCGGGACTAGCGGGAGGAGAAAGGACACCGGGGAGCTGTTTTTT. Supplemented by reference TRBV9 and TRBJ2-2, the full variable domain reads DSGVTQTPKHLITATGQRVTLRCSPRSGDLSVYWYQQSLDQGLQFLIQYYNGEERAKGNILERFSAQQFPDLHSELNLSSLELGDSALYFCASSGTSGRRKDTGELFFGEGSRLTVL.

Ten or more counts support this clonotype. This rearrangement joins TRBV5-8 to TRBJ2-3, with a weak D call TRBD1 (5 bases). There are 15 residues in the CDR3. The V end was cut by 0 bases, the J end by 2 bases, with 10 bases between. CDR1 and CDR2 from the germline V gene are SGHTS and YDEGEE. CDR3 sequence: CASSLVGPDTDTQYF. CDR3 DNA sequence: TGTGCCAGCAGCTTGGTGGGGCCTGACACAGATACGCAGTATTTT. Using reference TRBV5-8 and TRBJ2-3 for the parts outside the CDR3, the full variable domain is EAGVTQSPTHLIKTRGQQATLRCSPISGHTSVYWYQQALGLGLQFLLWYDEGEERNRGNFPPRFSGRQFPNYSSELNVNALELEDSALYLCASSLVGPDTDTQYFGPGTRLTVL.

This clonotype was recorded many times. The chain couples TRBV6-1 to TRBJ1-2; TRBD1 matches at 7 bases. V shed 5 bases and J 4 bases; nucleotides not matched to a gene: 10. CDR1 and CDR2 (germline): MNHNS, SASEGT. The CDR3 length is 15 residues. DNA for the CDR3: TGTGCCAGCAGTTCCCGGACAGGAAAGGCCTATGGCTACACCTTC. It translates to CASSSRTGKAYGYTF.

This clonotype has only a few counts. A much larger clone lies one base from this, so it may be a read error. CDR3 loop: CASRGSLDTEAFF. The CDR3 region has the DNA TGTGCCAGTCGGGGATCTTTGGACACTGAAGCTTTCTTT. This sequence joins TRBV2 and TRBJ1-1; unclear D gene. The CDR3 extends over 13 amino acids. V was clipped by 9 bases and J by 3 bases, with 14 bases between them. CDR1 and CDR2 (germline): SNHLY, FYNNEI. Looking up the rest from reference TRBV2 and TRBJ1-1 gives the full variable domain: EPEVTQTPSHQVTQMGQEVILRCVPISNHLYFYWYRQILGQKVEFLVSFYNNEISEKSEIFDDQFSVERPDGSNFTLKIRSTKLEDSAMYFCASRGSLDTEAFFGQGTRLTVV.